Below, 14 T cell receptor beta chains from the same sample are listed, as sequenced in a study of blood T cells in healthy people across ages. PCR was performed a second time for roughly 7 to 11 cycles using a sample-barcoded 5' primer and a J-beta primer mix. MiXCR was run by TCRdb on the 5' RACE reads, yielding one entry per CDR3 protein. This sample yields about 540,000 distinct CDR3 sequences, of which about 24% are seen a single time; 8.7% belongs to the top ten. The same sample was also studied in work on T cells of mothers and their children.

The sequenced sample consisted of blood. Receptors originate from a boy younger than 18 in good health.

The genes are TRBV29-1 and TRBJ1-1; D gene uncertain. Trimming took 4 bases from V and 5 from J, leaving 5 bases between them. CDR1 and CDR2 from the germline V gene are SQVTM and ANQGSEA. This CDR3 has 10 amino acids. The CDR3: CSVGETEAFF. The CDR3 nucleotides read TGCAGCGTTGGAGAGACTGAAGCTTTCTTT.

The V and J genes are TRBV4-3 and TRBJ1-1, with 7 bases fitting TRBD1. This CDR3 region has 15 residues. Germline values: CDR1 LGHNA, CDR2 YSLEER. The V gene end was trimmed by 4 bases and the J gene end by 4 bases; junction bases not matched to a gene: 9. CDR3 coding DNA: TGCGCCAGCAGCCGTATGACAGGGCTAGCCACTGAAGCTTTCTTT. The encoded protein is CASSRMTGLATEAFF.

The gene calls are TRBV6-1 and TRBJ2-7, with D perhaps being TRBD1 or TRBD2 (5 bases each). This CDR3 is built from 15 residues. CDR1 is MNHNS and CDR2 is SASEGT in the germline V gene. Trimming pared 4 bases from V and 1 base from J, leaving 14 bases between. The CDR3: CASSVEPGRSYEQYF. The DNA for the CDR3 is TGTGCCAGCAGTGTCGAACCGGGACGGTCCTACGAGCAGTACTTC.

CDR3 nucleotides: TGTGCCAGCAGCTTAGAACAAGCGGCCCGTCGGGGTGCCCAGCATTTT. Encoded protein: CASSLEQAARRGAQHF. This chain joins TRBV7-8 and TRBJ1-5; D gene unclear. Germline loops: CDR1 SGHVS, CDR2 FQNEAQ. Trimming cost V 1 base and J 11 bases, with 21 bases left between them. This CDR3 is built from 16 residues.

This clonotype was counted only a few times. This chain uses TRBV12-3 or TRBV12-4 with TRBJ2-3; D gene ambiguous. V gave up 5 bases and J gave up 2 bases, with 8 bases separating them. The CDR3 has 13 residues. The CDR3 loop reads CASSPGYTDTQYF. In nucleotides, the CDR3 is TGTGCCAGCAGTCCCGGATACACAGATACGCAGTATTTT.

V and J are TRBV24-1 and TRBJ1-6; D uncertain. CDR1 is KGHDR and CDR2 is SFDVKD in the germline V gene. The CDR3 is 13 amino acids. V shed 1 base and J shed 9 bases, with 6 bases lying between them. The CDR3 DNA follows: TGTGCCACCAGTGATTTTTCCGGTTCACCCCTCCACTTT. As protein: CATSDFSGSPLHF.

This clonotype occurred a few times. This chain joins TRBV19 and TRBJ1-2, with TRBD1 identical over 9 bases. Germline CDR1 LNHDA, CDR2 SQIVND (reference sequence). Trimming removed 4 bases from V and 6 bases from J; junction bases left unmatched: 3. CDR3 length: 13 amino acids. The CDR3: CASSTTGGDGYTF. DNA of the CDR3: TGTGCCAGTAGTACCACAGGGGGCGATGGCTACACCTTC. Using reference TRBV19 and TRBJ1-2 for the parts outside the CDR3, the full variable domain is DGGITQSPKYLFRKEGQNVTLSCEQNLNHDAMYWYRQDPGQGLRLIYYSQIVNDFQKGDIAEGYSVSREKKESFPLTVTSAQKNPTAFYLCASSTTGGDGYTFGSGTRLTVV.

The chain is built from TRBV27 and TRBJ2-1, with 8 bases aligning to TRBD1. CDR3 length: 15 amino acids. With 5 bases clipped from V and 2 bases from J, the junction kept 5 bases outside the gene matches. Germline lookup yields CDR1 MNHEY and CDR2 SMNVEV (reference sequence). The CDR3 DNA sequence: TGTGCCAGCAGTCCTGACAGGGGCGCCTACAATGAGCAGTTCTTC. It is translated as CASSPDRGAYNEQFF.

V is TRBV4-3 and J is TRBJ2-5, with 8 bases identical to TRBD2. The DNA end lines up better with TRBJ2-7; the J call may be wrong. Looked up from germline, CDR1 is LGHNA and CDR2 is YSLEER. The CDR3 runs 15 residues. CDR3 amino acids: CASSRKLGGDYEQYF. The CDR3 DNA is TGCGCCAGCAGCCGAAAACTCGGGGGGGACTACGAGCAGTACTTC.

A few counts support this clonotype. This chain connects TRBV9 to TRBJ1-2, with a possible D match to TRBD1 (5 bases). Looked up from germline, CDR1 is SGDLS and CDR2 is YYNGEE. V was clipped by 3 bases and J by 0 bases, with 18 bases between them. This CDR3 spans 17 amino acids. This chain's CDR3 is CASSGWQGRDSNYGYTF. CDR3 sequence (DNA): TGTGCCAGCAGCGGTTGGCAAGGGAGGGACTCTAACTATGGCTACACCTTC.

The chain has TRBV3-1 and TRBJ2-1; D ambiguous. The V gene lost 4 bases and the J gene lost 6 bases, with 10 bases spanning the gap. CDR1 is LGHDT and CDR2 is YNNKEL in the germline V gene (reference sequence). This CDR3 comprises 13 residues. The chain's CDR3 is CASSRLGVNEQFF. CDR3 coding DNA: TGTGCCAGCAGCCGTCTTGGAGTCAATGAGCAGTTCTTC.

The rearrangement joins TRBV29-1 to TRBJ2-1; 8 bases match TRBD2. The V gene end was trimmed by 6 bases and the J gene end by 2 bases; junction bases not matched to a gene: 9. The germline V gene encodes CDR1 SQVTM and CDR2 ANQGSEA. CDR3 length equals 15 residues. Here the CDR3 DNA reads TGCAGCGTGGGGGGTGGACTAGCAACCTACAATGAGCAGTTCTTC. This sequence encodes CSVGGGLATYNEQFF.

This clonotype was recorded many times. The chain is built from TRBV7-8 and TRBJ2-7, with 8 bases aligning to TRBD2. The germline CDR1 and CDR2 sequences are SGHVS and FQNEAQ. The CDR3 contains 14 residues. V lost 5 bases, J lost 6 bases, and 9 bases stayed unmatched. CDR3 region: CASSPGGLAPEQYF. CDR3 coding DNA: TGTGCCAGCAGCCCAGGAGGACTAGCACCCGAGCAGTACTTC.

Points on this clonotype: The junction and the germline gene differ at one end; a read error may be behind it. The CDR3 nucleotides are TGTGCCAGCAGCCCCACCCAGGTGAGCTCCTATAATGAGCAGTTCTTC. This encodes CASSPTQVSSYNEQFF. The chain joins TRBV9 to TRBJ2-1; D remains ambiguous. The CDR3 length is 16 residues. CDR1 is SGDLS and CDR2 is YYNGEE in the germline V gene. The variable domain in full, completed from reference TRBV9 and TRBJ2-1, reads DSGVTQTPKHLITATGQRVTLRCSPRSGDLSVYWYQQSLDQGLQFLIQYYNGEERAKGNILERFSAQQFPDLHSELNLSSLELGDSALYFCASSPTQVSSYNEQFFGPGTRLTVL.